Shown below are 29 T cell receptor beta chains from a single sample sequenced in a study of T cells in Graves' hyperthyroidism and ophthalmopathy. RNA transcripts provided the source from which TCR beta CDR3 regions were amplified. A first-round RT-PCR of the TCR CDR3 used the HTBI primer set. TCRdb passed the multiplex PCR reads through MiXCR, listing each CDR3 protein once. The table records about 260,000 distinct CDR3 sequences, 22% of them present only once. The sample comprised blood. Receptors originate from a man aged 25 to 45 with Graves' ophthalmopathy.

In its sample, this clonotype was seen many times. CDR3 sequence reads: CASSLQAYEQYF. The CDR3 bases are TGTGCCAGCAGCCTTCAAGCCTACGAGCAGTACTTC. The chain links TRBV28 to TRBJ2-7, with unresolved D. Germline-derived CDR1 and CDR2 are MDHEN and SYDVKM. This CDR3 is built from 12 residues. With 6 bases removed from V and 2 bases from J, the gap between germline ends came to 8 bases.

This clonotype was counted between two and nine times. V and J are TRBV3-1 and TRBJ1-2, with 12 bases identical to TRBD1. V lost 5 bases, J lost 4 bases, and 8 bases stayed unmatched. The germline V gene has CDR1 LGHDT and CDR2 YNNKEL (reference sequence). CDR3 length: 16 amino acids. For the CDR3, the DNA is TGTGCCAGCAGCTTGGGACAGGGGGCGCGGGGCTATGGCTACACCTTC. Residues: CASSLGQGARGYGYTF.

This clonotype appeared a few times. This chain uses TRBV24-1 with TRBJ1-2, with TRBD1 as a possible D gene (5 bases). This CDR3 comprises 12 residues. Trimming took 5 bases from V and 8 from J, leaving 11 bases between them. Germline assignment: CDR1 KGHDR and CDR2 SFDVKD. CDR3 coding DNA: TGTGCCACCAGTGTTGCGGGGCTCGGCTACACCTTC. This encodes CATSVAGLGYTF.

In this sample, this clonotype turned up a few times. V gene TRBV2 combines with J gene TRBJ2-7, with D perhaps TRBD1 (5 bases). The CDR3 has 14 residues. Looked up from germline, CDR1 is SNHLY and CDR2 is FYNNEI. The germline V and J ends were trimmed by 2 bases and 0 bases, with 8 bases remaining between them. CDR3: CASSERGSSYEQYF. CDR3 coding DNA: TGTGCCAGCAGTGAAAGGGGTAGCTCCTACGAGCAGTACTTC.

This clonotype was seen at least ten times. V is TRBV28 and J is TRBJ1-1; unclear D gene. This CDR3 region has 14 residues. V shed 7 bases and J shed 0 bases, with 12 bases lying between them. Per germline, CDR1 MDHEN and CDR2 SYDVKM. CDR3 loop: CASIWSGMNTEAFF. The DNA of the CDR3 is TGTGCCAGCATCTGGAGCGGCATGAACACTGAAGCTTTCTTT.

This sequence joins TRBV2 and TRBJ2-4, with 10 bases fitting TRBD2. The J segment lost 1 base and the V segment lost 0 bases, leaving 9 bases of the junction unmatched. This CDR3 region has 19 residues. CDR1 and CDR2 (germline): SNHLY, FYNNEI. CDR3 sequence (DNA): TGTGCCAGCAGTGAAGCGCTGGCTAGCGGGAGCTATGCCAAAAACATTCAGTACTTC. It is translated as CASSEALASGSYAKNIQYF.

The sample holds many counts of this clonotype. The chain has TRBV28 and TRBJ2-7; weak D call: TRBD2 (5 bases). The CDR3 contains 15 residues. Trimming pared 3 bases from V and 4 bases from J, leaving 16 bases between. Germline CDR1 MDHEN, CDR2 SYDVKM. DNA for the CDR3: TGTGCCAGCAGTTTGGGCCTCCGGGGAAGGTACGAGCAGTACTTC. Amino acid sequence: CASSLGLRGRYEQYF.

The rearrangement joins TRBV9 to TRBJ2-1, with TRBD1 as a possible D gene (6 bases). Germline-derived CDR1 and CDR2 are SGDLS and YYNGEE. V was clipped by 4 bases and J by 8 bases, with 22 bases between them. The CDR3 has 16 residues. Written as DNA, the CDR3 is TGTGCCAGCAGCACCCAGGGGACCCCAAGGGTCCATGAGCAGTTCTTC. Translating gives CASSTQGTPRVHEQFF. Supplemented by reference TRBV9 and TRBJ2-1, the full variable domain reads DSGVTQTPKHLITATGQRVTLRCSPRSGDLSVYWYQQSLDQGLQFLIQYYNGEERAKGNILERFSAQQFPDLHSELNLSSLELGDSALYFCASSTQGTPRVHEQFFGPGTRLTVL.

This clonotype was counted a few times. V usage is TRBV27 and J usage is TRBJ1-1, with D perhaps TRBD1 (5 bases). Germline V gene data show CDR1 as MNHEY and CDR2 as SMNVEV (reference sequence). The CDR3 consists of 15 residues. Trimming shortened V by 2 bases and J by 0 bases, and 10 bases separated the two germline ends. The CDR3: CASSLQGLMNTEAFF. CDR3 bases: TGTGCCAGCAGTTTACAGGGCCTAATGAACACTGAAGCTTTCTTT.

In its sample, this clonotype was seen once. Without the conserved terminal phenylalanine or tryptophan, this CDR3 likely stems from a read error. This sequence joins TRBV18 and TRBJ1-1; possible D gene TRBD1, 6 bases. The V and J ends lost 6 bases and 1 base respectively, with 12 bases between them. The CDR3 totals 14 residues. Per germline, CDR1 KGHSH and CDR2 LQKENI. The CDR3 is CASSYLRGNTEAFS. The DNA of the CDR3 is TGTGCCAGCTCTTACCTCAGGGGGAACACTGAAGCTTTCTCT.

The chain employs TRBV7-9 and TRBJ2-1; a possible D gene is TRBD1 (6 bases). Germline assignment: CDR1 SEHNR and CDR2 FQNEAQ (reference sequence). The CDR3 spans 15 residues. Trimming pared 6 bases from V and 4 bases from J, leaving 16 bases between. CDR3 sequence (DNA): TGTGCCAGCAGACCTTACCACAGGGATTACAATGAGCAGTTCTTC. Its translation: CASRPYHRDYNEQFF. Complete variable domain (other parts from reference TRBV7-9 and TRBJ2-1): DTGVSQNPRHKITKRGQNVTFRCDPISEHNRLYWYRQTLGQGPEFLTYFQNEAQLEKSRLLSDRFSAERPKGSFSTLEIQRTEQGDSAMYLCASRPYHRDYNEQFFGPGTRLTVL.

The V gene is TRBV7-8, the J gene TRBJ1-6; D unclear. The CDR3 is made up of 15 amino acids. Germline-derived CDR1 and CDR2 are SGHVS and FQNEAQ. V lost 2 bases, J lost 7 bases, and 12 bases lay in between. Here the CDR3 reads CASSLMEHLNSPLHF. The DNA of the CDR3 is TGTGCCAGCAGCTTAATGGAACACCTCAATTCACCCCTCCACTTT. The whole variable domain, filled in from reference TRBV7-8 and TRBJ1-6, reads GAGVSQSPRYKVAKRGQDVALRCDPISGHVSLFWYQQALGQGPEFLTYFQNEAQLDKSGLPSDRFFAERPEGSVSTLKIQRTQQEDSAVYLCASSLMEHLNSPLHFGNGTRLTVT.

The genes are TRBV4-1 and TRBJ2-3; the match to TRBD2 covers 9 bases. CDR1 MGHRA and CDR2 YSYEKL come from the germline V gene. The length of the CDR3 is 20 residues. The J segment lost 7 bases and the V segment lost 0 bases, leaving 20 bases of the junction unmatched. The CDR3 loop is CASSQDLGARLAVLENTQYF. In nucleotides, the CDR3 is TGCGCCAGCAGCCAAGATCTCGGGGCACGACTAGCGGTCCTGGAAAATACGCAGTATTTT.

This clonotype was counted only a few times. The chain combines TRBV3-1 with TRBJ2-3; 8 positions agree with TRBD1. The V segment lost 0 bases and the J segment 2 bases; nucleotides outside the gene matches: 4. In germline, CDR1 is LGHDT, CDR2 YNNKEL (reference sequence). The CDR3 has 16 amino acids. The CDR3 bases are TGTGCCAGCAGCCAAGAAGGGACAGGTGACACAGATACGCAGTATTTT. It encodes CASSQEGTGDTDTQYF.

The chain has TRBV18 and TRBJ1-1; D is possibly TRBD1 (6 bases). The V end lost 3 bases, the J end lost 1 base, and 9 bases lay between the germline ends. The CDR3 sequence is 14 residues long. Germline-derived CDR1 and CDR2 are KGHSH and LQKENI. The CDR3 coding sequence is TGTGCCAGCTCACCGGAGACAGGGAACACTGAAGCTTTCTTT. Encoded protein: CASSPETGNTEAFF.

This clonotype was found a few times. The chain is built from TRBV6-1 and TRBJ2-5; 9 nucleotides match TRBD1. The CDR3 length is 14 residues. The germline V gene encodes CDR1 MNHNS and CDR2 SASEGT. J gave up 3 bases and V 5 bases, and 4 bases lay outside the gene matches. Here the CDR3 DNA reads TGTGCCAGCAGTTCCGACAGGGGGGAAGAGACCCAGTACTTC. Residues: CASSSDRGEETQYF.

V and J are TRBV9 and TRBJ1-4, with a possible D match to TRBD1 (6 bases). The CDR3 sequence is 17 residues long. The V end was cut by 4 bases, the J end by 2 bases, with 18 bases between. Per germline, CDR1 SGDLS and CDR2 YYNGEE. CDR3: CASSPGAQGPTNEKLFF. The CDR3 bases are TGTGCCAGCAGCCCAGGGGCGCAGGGGCCCACTAATGAAAAACTGTTTTTT.

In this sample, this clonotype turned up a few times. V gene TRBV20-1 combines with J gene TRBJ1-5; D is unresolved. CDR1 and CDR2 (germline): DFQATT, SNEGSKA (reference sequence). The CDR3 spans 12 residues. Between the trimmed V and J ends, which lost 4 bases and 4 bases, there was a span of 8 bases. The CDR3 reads CSAIRGNQPQHF. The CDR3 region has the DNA TGCAGTGCTATTAGAGGGAATCAGCCCCAGCATTTT.

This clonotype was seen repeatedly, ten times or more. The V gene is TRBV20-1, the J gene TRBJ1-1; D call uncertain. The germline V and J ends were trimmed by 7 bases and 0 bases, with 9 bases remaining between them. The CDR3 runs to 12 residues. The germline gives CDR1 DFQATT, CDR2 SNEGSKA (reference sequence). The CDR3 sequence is CSGLSVNTEAFF. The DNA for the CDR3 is TGCAGTGGGTTGTCCGTGAACACTGAAGCTTTCTTT.

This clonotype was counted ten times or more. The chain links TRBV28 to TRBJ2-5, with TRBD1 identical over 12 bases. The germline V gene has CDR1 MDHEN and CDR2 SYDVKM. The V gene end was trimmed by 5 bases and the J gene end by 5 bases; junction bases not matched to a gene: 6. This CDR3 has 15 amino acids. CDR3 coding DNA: TGTGCCAGCAGTCCTGGGACAGGGGGCAGGGAGACCCAGTACTTC. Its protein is CASSPGTGGRETQYF. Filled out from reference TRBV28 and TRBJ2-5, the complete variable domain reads DVKVTQSSRYLVKRTGEKVFLECVQDMDHENMFWYRQDPGLGLRLIYFSYDVKMKEKGDIPEGYSVSREKKERFSLILESASTNQTSMYLCASSPGTGGRETQYFGPGTRLLVL.

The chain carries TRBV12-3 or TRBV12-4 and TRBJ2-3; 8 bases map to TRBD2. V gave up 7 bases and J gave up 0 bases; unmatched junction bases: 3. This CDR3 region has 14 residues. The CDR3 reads CASKSSGSTDTQYF. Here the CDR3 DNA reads TGTGCCAGCAAATCTAGCGGGAGCACAGATACGCAGTATTTT.

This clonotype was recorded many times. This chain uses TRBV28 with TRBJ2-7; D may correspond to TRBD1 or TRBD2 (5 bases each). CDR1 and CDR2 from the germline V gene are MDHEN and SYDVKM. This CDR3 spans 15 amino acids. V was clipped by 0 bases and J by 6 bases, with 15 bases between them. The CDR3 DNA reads TGTGCCAGCAGTTTATGGGGGACCAGCCAGGGCGAGCAGTACTTC. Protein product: CASSLWGTSQGEQYF.

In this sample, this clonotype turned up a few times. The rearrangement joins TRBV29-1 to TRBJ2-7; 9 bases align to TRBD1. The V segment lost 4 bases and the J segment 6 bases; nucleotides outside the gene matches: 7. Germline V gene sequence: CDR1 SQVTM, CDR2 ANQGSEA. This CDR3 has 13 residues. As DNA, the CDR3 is TGCAGCGTTGGAGGGACAGGGTTAGGCGAGCAGTACTTC. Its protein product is CSVGGTGLGEQYF.

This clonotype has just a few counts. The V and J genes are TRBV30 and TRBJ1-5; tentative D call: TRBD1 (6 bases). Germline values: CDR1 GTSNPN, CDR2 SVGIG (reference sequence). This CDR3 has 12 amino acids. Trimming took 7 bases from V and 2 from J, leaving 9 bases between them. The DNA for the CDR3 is TGTGCCTACCGACAGGGCAATCAGCCCCAGCATTTT. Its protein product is CAYRQGNQPQHF.

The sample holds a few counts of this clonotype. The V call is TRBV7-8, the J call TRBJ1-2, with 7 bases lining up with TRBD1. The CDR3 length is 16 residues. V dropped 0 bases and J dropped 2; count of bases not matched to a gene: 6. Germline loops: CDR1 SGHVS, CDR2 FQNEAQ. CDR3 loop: CASSLASQGTNYGYTF. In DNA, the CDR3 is TGTGCCAGCAGCTTAGCGTCACAGGGGACGAACTATGGCTACACCTTC.

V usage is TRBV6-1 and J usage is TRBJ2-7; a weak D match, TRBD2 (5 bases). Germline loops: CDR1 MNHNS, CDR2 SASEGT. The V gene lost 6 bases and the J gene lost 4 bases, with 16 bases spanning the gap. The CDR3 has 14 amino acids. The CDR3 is CASRKREFDYEQYF. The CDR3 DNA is TGTGCCAGCAGGAAAAGGGAGTTCGATTACGAGCAGTACTTC.

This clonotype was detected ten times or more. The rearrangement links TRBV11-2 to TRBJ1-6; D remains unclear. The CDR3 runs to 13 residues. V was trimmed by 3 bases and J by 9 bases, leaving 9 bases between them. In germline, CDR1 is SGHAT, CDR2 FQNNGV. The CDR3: CASSFAGLSPLHF. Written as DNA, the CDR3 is TGTGCCAGCAGCTTCGCAGGCCTTTCACCCCTCCACTTT.

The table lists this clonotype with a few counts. As DNA, the CDR3 is TGTGCCAGCAGTTTTTCAGGGGCCAGCACCGGGGAGCTGTTTTTT. It codes for CASSFSGASTGELFF. The V and J genes are TRBV28 and TRBJ2-2, with TRBD1 as a possible D gene (6 bases). CDR1 and CDR2 from the germline V gene are MDHEN and SYDVKM. Trimming took 3 bases from V and 4 from J, leaving 12 bases between them. CDR3 length equals 15 residues.

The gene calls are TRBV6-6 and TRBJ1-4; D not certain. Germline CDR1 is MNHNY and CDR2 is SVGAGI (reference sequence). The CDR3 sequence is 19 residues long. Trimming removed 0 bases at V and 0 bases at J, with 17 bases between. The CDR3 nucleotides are TGTGCCAGCAGTTACTCGATAAGGCGGGAAACCCCAACTAATGAAAAACTGTTTTTT. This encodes CASSYSIRRETPTNEKLFF.